The 20 T cell receptor beta chains in this list originate from one sample, sequenced in a study of cytomegalovirus exposure and HLA in healthy donors. The PCR made use of 60 Vbeta and 13 Jbeta primers. Repertoires were generated with immunoSEQ multiplex PCR, while TCRdb's copy carries only in-frame clones and drops some. The data contain roughly 100,000 clones, around 10% of them singletons. Sequencing was performed on PBMCs. The receptors were gathered from a man aged 50-59 years in good health and CMV-seropositive.

The chain uses TRBV12-5 and TRBJ2-1; D may be TRBD2 (6 bases). CDR1 is LGHNT, CDR2 FRNRAP, per germline. V lost 4 bases and J 3 bases, leaving 28 bases between the germline ends. The CDR3 length is 20 residues. CDR3 DNA: TGTGCTAGTGGTTCCCCCGGCCCCTTGTTATTAGCGGATAACTACAATGAGCAGTTCTTC. It translates to CASGSPGPLLLADNYNEQFF.

V is TRBV29-1 and J is TRBJ1-1, with D perhaps matching TRBD1 (6 bases). V was trimmed by 3 bases and J by 3 bases, leaving 8 bases between them. This CDR3 spans 12 amino acids. Per germline, CDR1 SQVTM and CDR2 ANQGSEA. DNA for the CDR3: TGCAGCGTTGACGCAGGGGACACTGAAGCTTTCTTT. It encodes CSVDAGDTEAFF.

This clone was seen more than once but under ten times. The chain has TRBV5-5 and TRBJ1-2; weak D call: TRBD1 (5 bases). Trimming left V 0 bases short and J 7 bases short, with 10 bases between. This CDR3 contains 13 residues. Germline values: CDR1 SGHKS, CDR2 YYEKEE (reference sequence). The CDR3 protein is CASSLDRKTGYTF. The CDR3 region has the DNA TGTGCCAGCAGCTTGGACAGGAAAACTGGCTACACCTTC.

This clone has at least ten counts. This chain links TRBV10-3 with TRBJ1-1, with TRBD1 matching over 8 bases. Trimming at V came to 4 bases and at J to 3 bases, leaving 1 base not matched to a gene. This CDR3 contains 13 residues. In germline, CDR1 is ENHRY, CDR2 SYGVKD. The CDR3 loop reads CAISVTGDTEAFF. The CDR3 nucleotides read TGTGCCATCAGTGTGACAGGGGACACTGAAGCTTTCTTT.

The genes are TRBV19 and TRBJ2-5, with a possible D match to TRBD1 (5 bases). The V and J ends lost 5 bases and 3 bases respectively, with 10 bases between them. The CDR3 has 13 residues. Per germline, CDR1 LNHDA and CDR2 SQIVND (reference sequence). CDR3 nucleotides: TGTGCCAGTAGTGTCGGCAGGGAAGAGACCCAGTACTTC. Residues: CASSVGREETQYF.

The rearrangement links TRBV30 to TRBJ1-1, with 7 bases identical to TRBD1. The germline V gene has CDR1 GTSNPN and CDR2 SVGIG (reference sequence). There are 13 residues in the CDR3. The V and J ends lost 5 bases and 5 bases, in that order; junction bases with no gene match: 8. The DNA for the CDR3 is TGTGCCTGGGAGACAGGGACGGTTACTGAAGCTTTCTTT. The encoded protein is CAWETGTVTEAFF.

This clone was picked up a small number of times. The J gene is TRBJ1-5, the V gene TRBV28; no definite D call. The CDR3 runs 15 residues. V was shortened by 3 bases and J by 6 bases, with 15 bases between the two germline ends. The germline V gene has CDR1 MDHEN and CDR2 SYDVKM. DNA of the CDR3: TGTGCCAGCAGTTTCCCACCTCTCGAGGGTCAGCCCCAGCATTTT. Translation gives CASSFPPLEGQPQHF.

This clone occurred a few times. The CDR3 here is CASTVNGGMNTEAFF. The DNA of the CDR3 is TGTGCCAGCACTGTAAACGGCGGCATGAACACTGAAGCTTTCTTT. This chain links TRBV6-1 with TRBJ1-1; D unclear. This CDR3 has 15 amino acids. V lost 7 bases to trimming and J lost 0 bases, with 15 bases between them. CDR1 and CDR2 (germline): MNHNS, SASEGT.

This clone was detected only a few times. V and J are TRBV19 and TRBJ1-2; the D gene is possibly TRBD1 (6 bases). Looked up from germline, CDR1 is LNHDA and CDR2 is SQIVND (reference sequence). Trimming took off 8 bases at V and 3 bases at J, with 13 bases between the two ends. This CDR3 is 13 amino acids long. CDR3 sequence: CASWKDSYYGYTF. DNA for the CDR3: TGTGCCAGTTGGAAGGACAGCTACTATGGCTACACCTTC.

This clone has a handful of counts. The V call is TRBV4-2, the J call TRBJ2-7, with 9 bases lining up with TRBD1. The CDR3 contains 15 residues. J was trimmed by 2 bases and V by 0 bases; bases with no gene match: 2. Germline values: CDR1 LGHNA, CDR2 YNFKEQ. DNA for the CDR3: TGTGCCAGCAGCCAAGAAGGACAGGGGCCCTACGAGCAGTACTTC. This encodes CASSQEGQGPYEQYF.

This clone appeared a few times. The V and J genes are TRBV4-1 and TRBJ2-1; TRBD2 is a possible D gene (6 bases). With 3 bases removed from V and 9 bases from J, the gap between germline ends came to 15 bases. From germline, CDR1 is MGHRA and CDR2 YSYEKL. The CDR3 sequence is 14 residues long. CDR3 bases: TGCGCCAGCAGCCAGATAGTAGCGGTGTTTGAGCAGTTCTTC. Residues: CASSQIVAVFEQFF.

J is TRBJ2-7 and V is TRBV7-2, with 14 nucleotides matching TRBD2. Germline lookup yields CDR1 SGHTA and CDR2 FQGNSA. J gave up 5 bases and V 1 base, and 7 bases lay outside the gene matches. This CDR3 is built from 17 residues. The CDR3, as DNA: TGTGCCAGCAGCTTAGGTCGACTAGCGGGAGGGTTCCACGAGCAGTACTTC. It specifies CASSLGRLAGGFHEQYF. Full variable domain (missing parts from reference TRBV7-2 and TRBJ2-7): GAGVSQSPSNKVTEKGKDVELRCDPISGHTALYWYRQSLGQGLEFLIYFQGNSAPDKSGLPSDRFSAERTGGSVSTLTIQRTQQEDSAVYLCASSLGRLAGGFHEQYFGPGTRLTVT.

This clone occurred many times. The chain combines TRBV19 with TRBJ1-5; tentative D call: TRBD1 (5 bases). The CDR3 length is 14 residues. Per the germline V gene, CDR1 is LNHDA and CDR2 is SQIVND (reference sequence). V was trimmed by 3 bases and J by 8 bases, leaving 14 bases between them. Here the CDR3 DNA reads TGTGCCAGTAGTATTGGGCCAGGACAAAAGCCCCAGCATTTT. Translation gives CASSIGPGQKPQHF. Full variable domain (outside the CDR3, taken from reference TRBV19 and TRBJ1-5): DGGITQSPKYLFRKEGQNVTLSCEQNLNHDAMYWYRQDPGQGLRLIYYSQIVNDFQKGDIAEGYSVSREKKESFPLTVTSAQKNPTAFYLCASSIGPGQKPQHFGDGTRLSIL.

This clone has only a few counts. This sequence joins TRBV7-2 and TRBJ2-1; TRBD1 matches at 8 bases. The CDR3 length is 15 residues. Losses at the gene ends were 1 base for V and 7 bases for J; bases not matched to a gene: 6. CDR1 and CDR2 (germline): SGHTA, FQGNSA. DNA for the CDR3: TGTGCCAGCAGCTTAGACAGGGGGACAAGGAATGAGCAGTTCTTC. Its translation: CASSLDRGTRNEQFF.

This clone was picked up a small number of times. This rearrangement joins TRBV9 to TRBJ1-2; TRBD1 is a possible D gene (5 bases). The CDR3 is made up of 15 amino acids. Trimming stripped 4 bases from V and 7 bases from J, with 20 bases between. Germline V gives CDR1 SGDLS, CDR2 YYNGEE. The CDR3 spells CASSPPGLTGLGYTF. The DNA of the CDR3 is TGTGCCAGCAGCCCCCCGGGACTTACCGGCCTTGGCTACACCTTC.

The rearrangement joins TRBV28 to TRBJ2-3, with D hard to call. The CDR3 consists of 11 residues. Germline V gene lookup returns CDR1 MDHEN and CDR2 SYDVKM. The V end was cut by 6 bases, the J end by 3 bases, with 4 bases between. The CDR3 DNA is TGTGCCAGCAGGCGGACAGATACGCAGTATTTT. Protein sequence: CASRRTDTQYF.

Only a few counts were recorded for this clone. The chain combines TRBV11-2 with TRBJ1-2, with 9 nucleotides matching TRBD1. Germline CDR1 and CDR2: SGHAT and FQNNGV. The CDR3 runs 15 residues. The junction had 7 bases not matched to a gene; V was cut back by 4 bases and J by 4 bases. For the CDR3, the DNA is TGTGCCAGCAGCTCGTCCGGGACAGGGACCTATGGCTACACCTTC. Its translation is CASSSSGTGTYGYTF.

This clone was counted a few times. The chain is built from TRBV10-3 and TRBJ2-7, with a possible D match to TRBD2 (6 bases). This CDR3 region has 15 residues. Trimming took off 6 bases at V and 4 bases at J, with 19 bases between the two ends. The germline V gene has CDR1 ENHRY and CDR2 SYGVKD. The CDR3 DNA reads as TGTGCCATCAGCCGCGGAGGTGCGGGGCAATACGAGCAGTACTTC. Its translation is CAISRGGAGQYEQYF.

The genes are TRBV5-4 and TRBJ2-3, with D perhaps TRBD2 (5 bases). In germline, CDR1 is SGHNT, CDR2 YYREEE (reference sequence). This CDR3 is built from 13 residues. Trimming took off 0 bases at V and 8 bases at J, with 10 bases between the two ends. CDR3 loop: CASSLDNRGTQYF. Written as DNA, the CDR3 is TGTGCCAGCAGCTTGGATAACCGGGGTACGCAGTATTTT.

This clone was observed a handful of times. The V call is TRBV28, the J call TRBJ2-6; 12 positions agree with TRBD1. Germline values: CDR1 MDHEN, CDR2 SYDVKM. There are 16 residues in the CDR3. The CDR3 here is CAIEGTGGFGANVLTF. CDR3 DNA sequence: TGTGCTATCGAGGGGACAGGGGGCTTCGGGGCCAACGTCCTGACTTTC.